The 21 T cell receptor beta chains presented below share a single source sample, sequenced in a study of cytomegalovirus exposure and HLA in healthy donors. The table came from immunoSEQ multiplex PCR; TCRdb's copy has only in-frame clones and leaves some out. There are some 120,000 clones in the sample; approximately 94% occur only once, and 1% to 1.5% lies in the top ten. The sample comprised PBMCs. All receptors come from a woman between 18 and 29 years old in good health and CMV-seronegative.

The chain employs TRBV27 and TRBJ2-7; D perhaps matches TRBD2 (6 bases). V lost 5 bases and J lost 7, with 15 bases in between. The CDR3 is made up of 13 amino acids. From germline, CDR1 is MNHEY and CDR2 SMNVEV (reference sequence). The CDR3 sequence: CASSPNLGGEQYF. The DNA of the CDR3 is TGTGCCAGCAGTCCCAACTTGGGGGGAGAGCAGTACTTC.

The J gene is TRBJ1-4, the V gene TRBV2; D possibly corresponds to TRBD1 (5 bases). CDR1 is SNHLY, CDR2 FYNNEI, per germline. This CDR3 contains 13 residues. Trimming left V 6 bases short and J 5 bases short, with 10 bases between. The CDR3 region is CASREGLNEKLFF. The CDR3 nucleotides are TGTGCCAGCAGAGAGGGACTGAATGAAAAACTGTTTTTT.

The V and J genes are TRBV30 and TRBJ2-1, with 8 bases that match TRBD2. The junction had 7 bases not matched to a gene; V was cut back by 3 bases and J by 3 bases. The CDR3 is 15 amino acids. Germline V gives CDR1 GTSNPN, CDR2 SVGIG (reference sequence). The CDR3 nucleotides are TGTGCCTGGAGCCACTTAGCGGGATACTACAATGAGCAGTTCTTC. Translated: CAWSHLAGYYNEQFF.

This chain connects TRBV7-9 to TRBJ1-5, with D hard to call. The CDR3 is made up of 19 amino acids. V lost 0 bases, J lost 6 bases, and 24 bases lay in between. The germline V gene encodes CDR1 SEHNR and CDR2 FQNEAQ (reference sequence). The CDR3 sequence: CASSLALLPAAPRGQPQHF. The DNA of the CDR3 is TGTGCCAGCAGCTTAGCGCTACTACCAGCGGCCCCACGGGGTCAGCCCCAGCATTTT.

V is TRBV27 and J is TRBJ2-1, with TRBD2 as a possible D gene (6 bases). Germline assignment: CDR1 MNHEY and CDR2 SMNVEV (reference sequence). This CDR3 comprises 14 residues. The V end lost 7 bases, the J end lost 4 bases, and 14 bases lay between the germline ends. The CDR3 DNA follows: TGTGCCAGCACTTCCCCGGGACTTTACAATGAGCAGTTCTTC. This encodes CASTSPGLYNEQFF.

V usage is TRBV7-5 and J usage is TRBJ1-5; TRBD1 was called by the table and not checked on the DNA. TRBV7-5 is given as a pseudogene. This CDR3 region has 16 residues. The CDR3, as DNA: TGTGTCAGAAGCTTACAGGGGTTGTCCGGCAATCAGCCCCAGCATTTT. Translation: CVRSLQGLSGNQPQHF.

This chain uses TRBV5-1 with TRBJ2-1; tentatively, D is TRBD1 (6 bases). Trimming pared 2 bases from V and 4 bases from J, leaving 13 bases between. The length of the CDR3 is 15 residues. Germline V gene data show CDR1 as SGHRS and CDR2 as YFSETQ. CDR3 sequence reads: CASSFSDSLYNEQFF. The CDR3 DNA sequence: TGCGCCAGCAGCTTCTCGGACAGTCTTTACAATGAGCAGTTCTTC. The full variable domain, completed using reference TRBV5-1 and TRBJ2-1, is KAGVTQTPRYLIKTRGQQVTLSCSPISGHRSVSWYQQTPGQGLQFLFEYFSETQRNKGNFPGRFSGRQFSNSRSEMNVSTLELGDSALYLCASSFSDSLYNEQFFGPGTRLTVL.

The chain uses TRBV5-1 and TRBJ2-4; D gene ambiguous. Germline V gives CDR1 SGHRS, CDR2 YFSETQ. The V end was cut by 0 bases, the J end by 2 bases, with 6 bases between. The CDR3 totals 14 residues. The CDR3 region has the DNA TGCGCCAGCAGCTTGGGGCAGACCAAAAACATTCAGTACTTC. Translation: CASSLGQTKNIQYF.

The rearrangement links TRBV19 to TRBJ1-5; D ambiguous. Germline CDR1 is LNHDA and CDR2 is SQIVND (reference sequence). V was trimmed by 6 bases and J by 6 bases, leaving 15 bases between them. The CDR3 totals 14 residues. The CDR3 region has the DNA TGTGCCAGTAGATCCGGGCCGGAGGGTCAGCCCCAGCATTTT. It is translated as CASRSGPEGQPQHF.

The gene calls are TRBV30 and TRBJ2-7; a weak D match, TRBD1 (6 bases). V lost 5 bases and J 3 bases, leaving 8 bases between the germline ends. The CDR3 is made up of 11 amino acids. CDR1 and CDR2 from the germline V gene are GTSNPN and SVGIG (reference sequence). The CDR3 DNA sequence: TGTGCCTGGGGGGACAACTACGAGCAGTACTTC. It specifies CAWGDNYEQYF. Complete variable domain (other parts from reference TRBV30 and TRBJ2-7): SQTIHQWPATLVQPVGSPLSLECTVEGTSNPNLYWYRQAAGRGLQLLFYSVGIGQISSEVPQNLSASRPQDRQFILSSKKLLLSDSGFYLCAWGDNYEQYFGPGTRLTVT.

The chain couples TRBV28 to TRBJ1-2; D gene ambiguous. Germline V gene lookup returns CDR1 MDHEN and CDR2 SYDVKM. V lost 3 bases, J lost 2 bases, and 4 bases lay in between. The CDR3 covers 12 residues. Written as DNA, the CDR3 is TGTGCCAGCAGTTTCACAAACTATGGCTACACCTTC. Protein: CASSFTNYGYTF.

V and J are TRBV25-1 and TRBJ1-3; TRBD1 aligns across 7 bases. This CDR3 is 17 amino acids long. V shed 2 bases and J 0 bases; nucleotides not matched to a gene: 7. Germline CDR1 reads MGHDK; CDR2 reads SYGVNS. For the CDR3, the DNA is TGTGCCAGCAGTGAACTGGGACAGCCGAGCTCTGGAAACACCATATATTTT. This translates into CASSELGQPSSGNTIYF.

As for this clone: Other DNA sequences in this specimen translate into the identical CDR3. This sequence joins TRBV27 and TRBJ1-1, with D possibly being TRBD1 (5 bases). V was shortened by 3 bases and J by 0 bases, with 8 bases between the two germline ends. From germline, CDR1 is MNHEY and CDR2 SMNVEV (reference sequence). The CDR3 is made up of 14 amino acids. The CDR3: CASSLQGLNTEAFF. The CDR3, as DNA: TGTGCCAGCAGTTTGCAGGGCCTGAACACTGAAGCTTTCTTT.

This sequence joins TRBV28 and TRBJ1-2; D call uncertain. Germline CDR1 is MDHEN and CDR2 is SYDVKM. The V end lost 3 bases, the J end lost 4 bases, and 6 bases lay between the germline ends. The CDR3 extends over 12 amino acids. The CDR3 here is CASSFRGYGYTF. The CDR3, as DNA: TGTGCCAGCAGTTTTAGAGGCTATGGCTACACCTTC.

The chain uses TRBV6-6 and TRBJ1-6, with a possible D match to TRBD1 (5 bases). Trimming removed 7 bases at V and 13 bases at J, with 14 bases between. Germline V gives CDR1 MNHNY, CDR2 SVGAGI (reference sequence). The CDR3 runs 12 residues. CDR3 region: CASNIRGGPLHF. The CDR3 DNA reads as TGTGCCAGCAACATAAGGGGAGGGCCCCTCCACTTT.

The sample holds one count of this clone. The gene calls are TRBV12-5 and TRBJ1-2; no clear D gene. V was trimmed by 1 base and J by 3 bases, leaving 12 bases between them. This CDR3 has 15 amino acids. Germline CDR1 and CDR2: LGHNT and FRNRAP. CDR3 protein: CASGLARKAHYGYTF. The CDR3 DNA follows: TGTGCTAGTGGTTTGGCTAGAAAGGCTCACTATGGCTACACCTTC.

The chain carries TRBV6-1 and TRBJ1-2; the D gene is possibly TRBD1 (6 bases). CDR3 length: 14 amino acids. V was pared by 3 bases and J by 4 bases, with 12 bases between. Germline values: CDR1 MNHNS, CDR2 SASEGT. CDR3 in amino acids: CASSDVQGRYGYTF. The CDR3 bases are TGTGCCAGCAGTGATGTTCAGGGGCGCTATGGCTACACCTTC.

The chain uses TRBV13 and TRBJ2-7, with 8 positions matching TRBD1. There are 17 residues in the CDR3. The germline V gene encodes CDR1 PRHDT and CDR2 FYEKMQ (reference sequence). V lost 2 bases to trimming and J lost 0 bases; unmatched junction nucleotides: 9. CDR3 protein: CASSLRRGHGSSYEQYF. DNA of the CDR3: TGTGCCAGCAGCTTACGCAGGGGGCATGGCAGCTCCTACGAGCAGTACTTC.

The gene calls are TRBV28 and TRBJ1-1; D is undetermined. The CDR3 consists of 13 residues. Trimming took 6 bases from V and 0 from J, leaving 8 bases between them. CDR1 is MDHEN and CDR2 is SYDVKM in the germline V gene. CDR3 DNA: TGTGCCAGCAGAGCAAAGCTGAACACTGAAGCTTTCTTT. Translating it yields CASRAKLNTEAFF.

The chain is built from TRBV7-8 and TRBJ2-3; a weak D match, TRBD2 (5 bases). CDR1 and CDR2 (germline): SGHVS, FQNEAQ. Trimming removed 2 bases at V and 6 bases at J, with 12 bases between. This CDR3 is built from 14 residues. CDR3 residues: CASSLSRDEDTQYF. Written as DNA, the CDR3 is TGTGCCAGCAGCTTATCACGGGATGAGGATACGCAGTATTTT.

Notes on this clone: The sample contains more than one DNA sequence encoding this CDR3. The CDR3 sequence: CASSYSGSSYNEQFF. The CDR3 DNA follows: TGTGCCAGCAGTTACTCTGGTAGCTCCTACAATGAGCAGTTCTTC. V and J are TRBV6-5 and TRBJ2-1; D is undetermined. The germline CDR1 and CDR2 sequences are MNHEY and SVGAGI. The CDR3 covers 15 residues. Trimming removed 0 bases from V and 0 bases from J, with 6 bases in between.